The table lists the clone carrying this TCR beta chain with a few counts. The antigen is unknown. The J segment lost 0 bases and the V segment lost 2 bases, leaving 0 bases of the junction unmatched. Germline CDR1 MGHDK, CDR2 SYGVNS. The CDR3 is made up of 15 amino acids. This entry belongs to a study of beta chain features in type 1 diabetes. Study-level points and caveats: For TCRB rearrangement, an influence of HLA type remained unresolved here. Diminished insertions and augmented deletions at VDJ junctions characterized type 1 diabetes patients. For Type 1 diabetes patients, all four CD4+ subsets carried TCRB CDR3s that were moderately but significantly shorter.

All of the isolated RNA was reverse transcribed, so expressed TCRB transcripts were sequenced. Profiled with immunoSEQ multiplex PCR; TCRdb holds only in-frame clones, not every one. The sample has hundreds of thousands of clones, around 30% seen once. The TCR was taken from a man younger than 35 in good health. The sample was naive CD4+ T cells from blood. The chain combines TRBV25-1 with TRBJ2-3; 9 bases align to TRBD1. The CDR3 spells CASSEDRGSTDTQYF. Here the CDR3 DNA reads TGTGCCAGCAGTGAAGACAGGGGGAGCACAGATACGCAGTATTTT.